This T cell receptor (beta chain) stems from a study of CD8+CD57+ T cells in acquired aplastic anemia. About the research overall: On average, sorted CD4+ and CD8+ cells gave roughly 2.9 ug of DNA.

Study-wide results and caveats: CD8+ Simpson's diversity showed no significant patient-control difference. Common to patients and controls were twenty-nine CD8+ CDR3 sequences.

This clonotype has more than one count but fewer than ten. No antigen is known for it. By flow cytometry, patients selected for sequencing had shown an expansion of CD8+CD57+ cells. Blood was sampled before the patients had received any therapy. The CDR3 loop spans 15 amino acids. Trimming took off 3 bases at V and 7 bases at J, with 19 bases between the two ends. Looked up from germline, CDR1 is LNHDA and CDR2 is SQIVND (reference sequence). Genomic DNA was employed as the template in profiling TCR beta VDJ and CDR3. TCRdb processed the reads anew with MiXCR; each CDR3 protein has one entry. The table has 50,000 to 65,000 distinct CDR3 sequences, just over 55% seen once; the top ten hold roughly 16%.

The material sequenced was sorted CD4+, CD8+, or CD8+CD57+ T cells (not recorded which) from PBMCs. The origin of this receptor is a human donor with aplastic anemia. J is TRBJ2-7 and V is TRBV19, with D perhaps matching TRBD1 or TRBD2 (6 bases each). Written as DNA, the CDR3 is TGTGCCAGTAGTATTATTCACGGAGGGGGAAATGAGCAGTACTTC. Protein: CASSIIHGGGNEQYF.